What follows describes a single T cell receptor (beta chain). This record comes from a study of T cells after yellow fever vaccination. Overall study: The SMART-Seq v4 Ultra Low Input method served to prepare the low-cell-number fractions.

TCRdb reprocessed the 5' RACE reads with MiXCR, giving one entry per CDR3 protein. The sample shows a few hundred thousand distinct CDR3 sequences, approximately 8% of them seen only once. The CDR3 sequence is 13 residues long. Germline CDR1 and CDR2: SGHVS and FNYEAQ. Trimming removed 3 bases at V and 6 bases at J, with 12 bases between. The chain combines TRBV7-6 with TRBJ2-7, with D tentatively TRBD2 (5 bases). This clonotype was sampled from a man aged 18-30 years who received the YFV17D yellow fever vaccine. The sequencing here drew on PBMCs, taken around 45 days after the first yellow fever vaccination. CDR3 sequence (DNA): TGTGCCAGCAGCTTCCTCGGGGAATCCGAGCAGTACTTC. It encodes CASSFLGESEQYF.